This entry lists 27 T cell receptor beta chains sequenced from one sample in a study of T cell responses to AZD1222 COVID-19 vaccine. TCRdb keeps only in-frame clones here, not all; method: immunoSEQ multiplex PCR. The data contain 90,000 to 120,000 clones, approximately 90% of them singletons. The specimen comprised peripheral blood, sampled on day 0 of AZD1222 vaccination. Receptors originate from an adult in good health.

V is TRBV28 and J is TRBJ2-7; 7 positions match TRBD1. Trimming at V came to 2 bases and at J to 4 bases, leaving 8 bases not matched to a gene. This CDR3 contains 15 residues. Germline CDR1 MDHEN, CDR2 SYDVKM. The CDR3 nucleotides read TGTGCCAGCAGTTTAGACAGGGCGGCCACTTACGAGCAGTACTTC. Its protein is CASSLDRAATYEQYF.

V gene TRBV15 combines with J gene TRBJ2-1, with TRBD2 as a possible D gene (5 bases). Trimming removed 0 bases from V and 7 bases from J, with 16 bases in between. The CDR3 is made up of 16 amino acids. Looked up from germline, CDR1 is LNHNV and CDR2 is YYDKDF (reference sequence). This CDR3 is CATSRDVRAVRNEQFF. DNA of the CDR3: TGTGCCACCAGCAGAGATGTGAGGGCGGTACGAAATGAGCAGTTCTTC.

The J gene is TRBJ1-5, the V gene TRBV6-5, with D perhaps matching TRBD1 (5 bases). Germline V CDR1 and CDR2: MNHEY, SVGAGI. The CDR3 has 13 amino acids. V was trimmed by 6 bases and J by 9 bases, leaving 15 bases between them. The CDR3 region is CASSLAGARPQHF. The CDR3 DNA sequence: TGTGCCAGCAGCCTCGCTGGGGCCCGGCCCCAGCATTTT.

The CDR3 bases are TGTGCCAGCAGCTTAGCGGGCAGGCCACGGGTTGGAAACACCATATATTTT. The encoded protein is CASSLAGRPRVGNTIYF. The chain is built from TRBV7-8 and TRBJ1-3; D is uncertain. The V and J ends lost 0 bases and 3 bases respectively, with 15 bases between them. Per the germline V gene, CDR1 is SGHVS and CDR2 is FQNEAQ. The CDR3 sequence is 17 residues long.

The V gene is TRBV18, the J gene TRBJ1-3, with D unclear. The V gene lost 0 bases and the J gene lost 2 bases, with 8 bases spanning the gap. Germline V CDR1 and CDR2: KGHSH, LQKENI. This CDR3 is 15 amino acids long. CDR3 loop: CASSPPGRAGNTIYF. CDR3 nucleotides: TGTGCCAGCTCACCACCGGGCAGAGCTGGAAACACCATATATTTT.

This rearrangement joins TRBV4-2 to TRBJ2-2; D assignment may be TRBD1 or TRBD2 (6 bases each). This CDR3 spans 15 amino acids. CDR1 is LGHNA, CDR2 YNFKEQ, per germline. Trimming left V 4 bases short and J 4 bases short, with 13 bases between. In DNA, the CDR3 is TGTGCCAGCAGCCCTGAGGAGGGGGGCACCGGGGAGCTGTTTTTT. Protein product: CASSPEEGGTGELFF.

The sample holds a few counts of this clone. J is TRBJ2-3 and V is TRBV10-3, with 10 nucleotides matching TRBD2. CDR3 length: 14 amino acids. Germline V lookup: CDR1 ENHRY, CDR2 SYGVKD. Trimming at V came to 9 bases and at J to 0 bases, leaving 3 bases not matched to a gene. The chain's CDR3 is CAILAGGSTDTQYF. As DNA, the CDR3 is TGTGCCATTTTAGCGGGGGGTAGCACAGATACGCAGTATTTT.

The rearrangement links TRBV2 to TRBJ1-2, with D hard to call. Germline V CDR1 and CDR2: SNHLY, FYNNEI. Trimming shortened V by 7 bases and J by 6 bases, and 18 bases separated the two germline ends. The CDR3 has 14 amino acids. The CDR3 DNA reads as TGTGCCAGCACCAGGCGGGGATCCAACCATGGCTACACCTTC. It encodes CASTRRGSNHGYTF. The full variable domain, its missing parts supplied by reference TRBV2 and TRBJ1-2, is EPEVTQTPSHQVTQMGQEVILRCVPISNHLYFYWYRQILGQKVEFLVSFYNNEISEKSEIFDDQFSVERPDGSNFTLKIRSTKLEDSAMYFCASTRRGSNHGYTFGSGTRLTVV.

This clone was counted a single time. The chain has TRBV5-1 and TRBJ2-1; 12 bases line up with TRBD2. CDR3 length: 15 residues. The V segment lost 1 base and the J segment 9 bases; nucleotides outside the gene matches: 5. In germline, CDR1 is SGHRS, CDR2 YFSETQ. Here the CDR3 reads CASSLMTSGSGEQFF. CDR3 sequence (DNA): TGCGCCAGCAGCTTGATGACTAGCGGGAGTGGTGAGCAGTTCTTC.

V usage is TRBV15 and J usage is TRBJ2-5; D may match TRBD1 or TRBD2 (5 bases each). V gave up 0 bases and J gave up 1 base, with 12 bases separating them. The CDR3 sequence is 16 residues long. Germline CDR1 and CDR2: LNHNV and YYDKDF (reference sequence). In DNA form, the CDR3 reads TGTGCCACCAGCAGAGATCATCCGGGGCCCCAAGAGACCCAGTACTTC. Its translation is CATSRDHPGPQETQYF.

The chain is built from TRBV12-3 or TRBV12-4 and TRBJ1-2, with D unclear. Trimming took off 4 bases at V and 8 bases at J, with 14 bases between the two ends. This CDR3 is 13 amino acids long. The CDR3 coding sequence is TGTGCCAGCAGTTCAAGACCTGGGGAGGGCTACACCTTC. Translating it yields CASSSRPGEGYTF.

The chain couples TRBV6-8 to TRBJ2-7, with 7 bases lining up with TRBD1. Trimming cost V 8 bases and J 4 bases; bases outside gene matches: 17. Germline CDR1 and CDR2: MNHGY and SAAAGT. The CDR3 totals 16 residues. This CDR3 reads CASFKLVRQGVYEQYF. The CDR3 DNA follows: TGTGCCAGCTTTAAGTTAGTGAGACAGGGCGTATACGAGCAGTACTTC.

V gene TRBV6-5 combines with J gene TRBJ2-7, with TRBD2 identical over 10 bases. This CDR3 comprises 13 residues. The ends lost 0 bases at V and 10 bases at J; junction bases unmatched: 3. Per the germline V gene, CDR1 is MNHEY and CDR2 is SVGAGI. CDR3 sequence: CASSYSSGGDQYF. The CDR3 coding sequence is TGTGCCAGCAGTTACTCGAGCGGGGGGGATCAGTACTTC.

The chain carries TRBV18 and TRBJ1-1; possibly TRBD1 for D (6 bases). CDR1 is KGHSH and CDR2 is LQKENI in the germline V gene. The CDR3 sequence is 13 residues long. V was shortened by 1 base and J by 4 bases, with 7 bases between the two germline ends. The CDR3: CASSPRGGTEAFF. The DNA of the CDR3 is TGTGCCAGCTCACCACGAGGGGGCACTGAAGCTTTCTTT.

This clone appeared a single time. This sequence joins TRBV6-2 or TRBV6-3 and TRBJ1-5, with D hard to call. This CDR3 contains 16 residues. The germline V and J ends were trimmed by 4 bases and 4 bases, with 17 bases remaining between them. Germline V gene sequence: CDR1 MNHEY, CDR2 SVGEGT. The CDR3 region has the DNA TGTGCCAGCAGTTTCGCCGCGGGATGGGCGAATCAGCCCCAGCATTTT. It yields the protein CASSFAAGWANQPQHF.

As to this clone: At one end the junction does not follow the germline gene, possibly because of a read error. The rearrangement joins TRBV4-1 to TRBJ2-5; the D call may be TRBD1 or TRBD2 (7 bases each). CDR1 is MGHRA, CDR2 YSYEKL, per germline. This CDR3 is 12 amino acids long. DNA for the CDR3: TGCGCCCGCAGCCAGGGGGGGGAGACCCAGTACTTC. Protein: CARSQGGETQYF.

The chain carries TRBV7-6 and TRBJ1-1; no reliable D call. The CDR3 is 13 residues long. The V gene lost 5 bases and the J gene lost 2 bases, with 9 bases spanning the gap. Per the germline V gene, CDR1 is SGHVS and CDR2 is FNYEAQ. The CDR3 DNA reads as TGTGCCAGCAGCACGGACGGAAACACTGAAGCTTTCTTT. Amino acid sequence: CASSTDGNTEAFF.

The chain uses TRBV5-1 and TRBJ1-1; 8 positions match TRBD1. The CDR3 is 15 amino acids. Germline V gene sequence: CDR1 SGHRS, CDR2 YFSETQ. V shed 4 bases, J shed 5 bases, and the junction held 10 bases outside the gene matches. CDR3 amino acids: CASSRTGTGGTEAFF. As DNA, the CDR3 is TGCGCCAGCAGCCGGACCGGGACAGGAGGAACTGAAGCTTTCTTT.

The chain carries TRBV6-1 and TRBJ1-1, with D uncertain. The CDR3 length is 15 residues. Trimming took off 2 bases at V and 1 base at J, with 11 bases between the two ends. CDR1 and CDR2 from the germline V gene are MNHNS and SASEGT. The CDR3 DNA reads TGTGCCAGCAGTGAATGGCGCAGAGAGAACACTGAAGCTTTCTTT. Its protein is CASSEWRRENTEAFF.

CDR3 bases: TGTGCCAGCAGTTTAAAGGGGACAGTAAAAAACATTCAGTACTTC. Protein: CASSLKGTVKNIQYF. This rearrangement joins TRBV28 to TRBJ2-4, with TRBD1 matching 7 bases. Germline values: CDR1 MDHEN, CDR2 SYDVKM. The CDR3 sequence is 15 residues long. V lost 2 bases and J lost 4; bases outside the gene matches: 5.

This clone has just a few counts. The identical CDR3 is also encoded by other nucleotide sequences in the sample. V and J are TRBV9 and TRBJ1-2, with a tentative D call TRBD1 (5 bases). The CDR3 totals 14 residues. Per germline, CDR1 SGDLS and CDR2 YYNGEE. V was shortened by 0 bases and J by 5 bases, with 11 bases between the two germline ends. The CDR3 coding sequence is TGTGCCAGCAGCGTAGTGGCGGGGGGATATGGCTACACCTTC. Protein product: CASSVVAGGYGYTF. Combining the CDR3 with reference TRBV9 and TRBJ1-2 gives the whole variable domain DSGVTQTPKHLITATGQRVTLRCSPRSGDLSVYWYQQSLDQGLQFLIQYYNGEERAKGNILERFSAQQFPDLHSELNLSSLELGDSALYFCASSVVAGGYGYTFGSGTRLTVV.

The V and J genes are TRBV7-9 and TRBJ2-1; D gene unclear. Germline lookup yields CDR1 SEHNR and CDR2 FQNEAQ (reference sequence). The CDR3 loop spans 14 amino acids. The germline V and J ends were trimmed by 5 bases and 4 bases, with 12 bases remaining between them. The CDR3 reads CASSALLVYNEQFF. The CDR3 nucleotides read TGTGCCAGCAGCGCCCTTCTAGTATACAATGAGCAGTTCTTC.

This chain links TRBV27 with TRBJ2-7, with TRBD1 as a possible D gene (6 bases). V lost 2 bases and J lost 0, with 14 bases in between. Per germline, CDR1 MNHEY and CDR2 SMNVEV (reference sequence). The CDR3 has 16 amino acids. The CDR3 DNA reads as TGTGCCAGCAGTTTAACAGGGACATTTAGCTCCTACGAGCAGTACTTC. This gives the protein CASSLTGTFSSYEQYF.

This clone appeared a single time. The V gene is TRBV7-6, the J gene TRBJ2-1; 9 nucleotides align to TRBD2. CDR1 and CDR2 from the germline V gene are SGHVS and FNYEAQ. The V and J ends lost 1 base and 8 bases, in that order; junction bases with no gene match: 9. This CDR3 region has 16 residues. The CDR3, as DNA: TGTGCCAGCAGCTTAGGGGCTAGCGGGGCCTCAGATGAGCAGTTCTTC. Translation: CASSLGASGASDEQFF. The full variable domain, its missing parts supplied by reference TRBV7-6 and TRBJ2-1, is GAGVSQSPRYKVTKRGQDVALRCDPISGHVSLYWYRQALGQGPEFLTYFNYEAQQDKSGLPNDRFSAERPEGSISTLTIQRTEQRDSAMYRCASSLGASGASDEQFFGPGTRLTVL.

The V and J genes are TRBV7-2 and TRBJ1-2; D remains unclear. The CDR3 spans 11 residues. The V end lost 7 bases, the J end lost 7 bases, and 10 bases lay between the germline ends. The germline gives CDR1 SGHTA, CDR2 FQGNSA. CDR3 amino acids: CASTPGSGYTF. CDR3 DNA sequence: TGTGCCAGCACCCCGGGGAGTGGCTACACCTTC.

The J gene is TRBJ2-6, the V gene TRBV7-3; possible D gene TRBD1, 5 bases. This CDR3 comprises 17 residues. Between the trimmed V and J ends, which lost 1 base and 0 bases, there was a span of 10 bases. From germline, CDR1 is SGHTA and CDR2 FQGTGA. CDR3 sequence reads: CASSLRGSSSGANVLTF. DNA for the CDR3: TGTGCCAGCAGCTTAAGGGGCAGCAGCTCTGGGGCCAACGTCCTGACTTTC.

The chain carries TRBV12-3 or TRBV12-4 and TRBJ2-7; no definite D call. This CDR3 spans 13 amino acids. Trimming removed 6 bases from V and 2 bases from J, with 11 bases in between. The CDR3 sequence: CASSSGSTYEQYF. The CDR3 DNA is TGTGCCAGCAGCTCAGGAAGCACCTACGAGCAGTACTTC.